A selection of T cell receptor beta chains follows, all from one sample in a study of T-cell reconstitution after alpha-beta-depleted transplantation in children. TCRdb fed the PCR reads into MiXCR, producing one record per CDR3 protein. Of approximately 640,000 distinct CDR3 sequences listed, approximately 16% are singletons. The sequenced sample was PBMCs from the stem cell graft donor, obtained from the stem cell graft. All receptors derive from a human donor who donated a stem cell graft to a child with acute myeloid leukemia. The CDR3 runs from the conserved cysteine through the conserved F or W. The order of the fields is D gene, clone size, V gene, J gene, CDR3 DNA, CDR3 protein. D genes are given only for firm matches. Clone sizes are given selectively: once, few, many, or a class where the clone is expanded.

TRBD1	many	TRBV7-2	TRBJ2-5	TGTGCCGGACAGACAGGGGCGTACCAAGAGACCCAGTACTTC	CAGQTGAYQETQYF
TRBD1	many	TRBV7-9	TRBJ2-7	TGTGCCAGCAGCCACGAAGACAGGGGTTCCTACGAGCAGTACTTC	CASSHEDRGSYEQYF
TRBD1	many	TRBV20-1	TRBJ2-1	TGCAGTGCTAGAGGGGGCAGGGGGAGAGAATATGAGCAGTTCTTC	CSARGGRGREYEQFF
-	many	TRBV20-1	TRBJ1-1	TGCAGTGCCATAGACACCTTAGATGACACTGAAGCTTTCTTT	CSAIDTLDDTEAFF
-	-	TRBV7-9	TRBJ2-1	TGTGCCAGCAGCTTAGGAACAGTGAAGTCCTACAATGAGCAGTTCTTC	CASSLGTVKSYNEQFF
-	many	TRBV20-1	TRBJ1-2	TGCAGTGCTGGCGGCCAGGCGGACGGCTACACCTTC	CSAGGQADGYTF
-	few	TRBV20-1	TRBJ2-3	TGCAGTGCTGTAAAAGGGCTAGCAGGGGAGACAGATACGCAGTATTTT	CSAVKGLAGETDTQYF
TRBD2	few	TRBV7-6	TRBJ2-1	TGTGCCAGCAGCTTAGCCATAGCGGGAGGTCTGGAGGAGCAGTTCTTC	CASSLAIAGGLEEQFF
-	many	TRBV29-1	TRBJ2-5	TGCAGCGCCGACGCGGACAAAGATTACCAAGAGACCCAGTACTTC	CSADADKDYQETQYF
-	-	TRBV7-2	TRBJ2-2	TGTGCCAGCAGCCCCCTCCGTCGGAACACCGGGGAGCTGTTTTTT	CASSPLRRNTGELFF
TRBD2	few	TRBV11-2	TRBJ2-1	TGTGCCAGCAGCTTAGATTGGTCTAGCGAGGCTAGCGGGGGGCTGAATGAGCAGTTCTTC	CASSLDWSSEASGGLNEQFF